This is a list of T cell receptor beta chains from one sample in a study of blood T cell repertoires in COVID-19. Data came from immunoSEQ multiplex PCR; TCRdb stores just in-frame clones and leaves some out. The sample comprises 200,000 to 300,000 clones, just under 90% of which are singletons, and roughly 3.3% rests with the top ten. The sequencing sample was made of peripheral blood. The source of these receptors is a woman aged 40 to 50 with acute or convalescent COVID-19. Both conserved end residues are part of each CDR3. The D gene is left open where the match is weak. Size is stated for part of the rows, as once, few or many counts, or as a class when the clone is expanded.

v_call: TRBV6-5
j_call: TRBJ1-2
d_call: -
clone_size: -
cdr3_length: 14
cdr3_nt: TGTGCCAGCAGCGCCCTGGGGGGGGCGGATGGCTACACCTTC
cdr3_aa: CASSALGGADGYTF

v_call: TRBV19
j_call: TRBJ1-5
d_call: -
clone_size: once
cdr3_length: 15
cdr3_nt: TGTGCCAGTAGTACATATGACAGAAGCAATCAGCCCCAGCATTTT
cdr3_aa: CASSTYDRSNQPQHF

v_call: TRBV24-1
j_call: TRBJ1-3
d_call: TRBD1
clone_size: -
cdr3_length: 20
cdr3_nt: TGTGCCACCAGTCCCAAGGACAGGAGCCTAAATAACTTCTCTGGAAACACCATATATTTT
cdr3_aa: CATSPKDRSLNNFSGNTIYF

v_call: TRBV2
j_call: TRBJ1-2
d_call: TRBD1
clone_size: -
cdr3_length: 16
cdr3_nt: TGTGCCAGCAGTGCCCTGTCCTTGGGACAGGGAGGCGGCTACACCTTC
cdr3_aa: CASSALSLGQGGGYTF

v_call: TRBV5-1
j_call: TRBJ2-3
d_call: TRBD2
clone_size: -
cdr3_length: 16
cdr3_nt: TGCGCCAGTAGGCATGGGCCAAACCGGGAGGGAGATACGCAGTATTTT
cdr3_aa: CASRHGPNREGDTQYF

v_call: TRBV10-1
j_call: TRBJ2-1
d_call: -
clone_size: -
cdr3_length: 13
cdr3_nt: TGCGCCAGCAGTGGCCAGATAGGGGGGGGGCAGTTCTTC
cdr3_aa: CASSGQIGGGQFF

v_call: TRBV2
j_call: TRBJ1-5
d_call: -
clone_size: -
cdr3_length: 14
cdr3_nt: TGTGCCAGCAACGCGGGGGGCTCGGGTCAGCCCCAGCATTTT
cdr3_aa: CASNAGGSGQPQHF

v_call: TRBV6-1
j_call: TRBJ1-2
d_call: -
clone_size: once
cdr3_length: 14
cdr3_nt: TGTGCCAGCAGTGAAGGTAGGGAGTCGGACGGCTACACCTTC
cdr3_aa: CASSEGRESDGYTF

v_call: TRBV2
j_call: TRBJ2-1
d_call: TRBD2
clone_size: -
cdr3_length: 15
cdr3_nt: TGTGCCAGCAGCCGGACTAGCGGGGGTCGAAATGAGCAGTTCTTC
cdr3_aa: CASSRTSGGRNEQFF

v_call: TRBV6-5
j_call: TRBJ2-2
d_call: TRBD1
clone_size: -
cdr3_length: 14
cdr3_nt: TGTGCCAGCAGACCCGGACAGGGGATGGGGGAGCTGTTTTTT
cdr3_aa: CASRPGQGMGELFF